This T cell receptor beta chain was documented in a study of Ad26.COV2.S vaccination and SARS-CoV-2 variants. Clones were read by immunoSEQ multiplex PCR, and TCRdb kept only the in-frame ones, dropping some. The sample contains 300,000 to 350,000 clones, 86% of which appear only once. Treatment specified: over 15 received Ad26.COV2.S at low or high dose, single or two shots; about 5 received placebo; per-sample allocation not given. Sampling was done on day 63 after the first vaccine or placebo injection. V lost 7 bases and J lost 6, with 9 bases in between. Germline lookup yields CDR1 SNHLY and CDR2 FYNNEI. The CDR3 is 11 residues long. Of note for this clone: The same CDR3 also results from other DNA sequences found in this sample.

This clonotype was sampled from a person between 18 and 60 years old who received the Ad26.COV2.S COVID-19 vaccine or a placebo. The rearrangement links TRBV2 to TRBJ1-2; D gene uncertain. The sequenced sample was peripheral blood, obtained in a trial of Ad26.COV2.S vaccine versus placebo. CDR3 sequence (DNA): TGTGCCAGCACTTCGAGGGATGGCTACACCTTC. Its protein product is CASTSRDGYTF.